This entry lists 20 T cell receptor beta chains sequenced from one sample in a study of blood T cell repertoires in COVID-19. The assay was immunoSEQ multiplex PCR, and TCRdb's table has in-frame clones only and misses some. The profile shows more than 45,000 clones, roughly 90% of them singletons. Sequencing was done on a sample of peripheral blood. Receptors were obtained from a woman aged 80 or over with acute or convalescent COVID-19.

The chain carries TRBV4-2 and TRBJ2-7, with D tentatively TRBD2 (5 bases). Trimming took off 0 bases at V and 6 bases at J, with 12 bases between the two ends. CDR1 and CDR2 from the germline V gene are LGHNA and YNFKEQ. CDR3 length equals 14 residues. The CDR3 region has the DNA TGTGCCAGCAGCCAAGATAGGACTTTTAGCGAGCAGTACTTC. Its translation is CASSQDRTFSEQYF.

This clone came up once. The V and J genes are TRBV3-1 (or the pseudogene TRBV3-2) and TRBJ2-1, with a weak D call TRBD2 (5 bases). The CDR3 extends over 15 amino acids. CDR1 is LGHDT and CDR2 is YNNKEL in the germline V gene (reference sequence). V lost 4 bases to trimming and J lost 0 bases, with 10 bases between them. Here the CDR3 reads CASSPTADSYNEQFF. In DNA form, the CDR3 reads TGTGCCAGCAGCCCTACAGCGGACTCCTACAATGAGCAGTTCTTC.

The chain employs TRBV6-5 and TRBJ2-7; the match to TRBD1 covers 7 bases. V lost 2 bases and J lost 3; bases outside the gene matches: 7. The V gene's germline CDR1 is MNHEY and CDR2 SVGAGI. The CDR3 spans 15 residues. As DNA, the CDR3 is TGTGCCAGCAGTTACCATGGACAGGTTAGCTACGAGCAGTACTTC. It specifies CASSYHGQVSYEQYF.

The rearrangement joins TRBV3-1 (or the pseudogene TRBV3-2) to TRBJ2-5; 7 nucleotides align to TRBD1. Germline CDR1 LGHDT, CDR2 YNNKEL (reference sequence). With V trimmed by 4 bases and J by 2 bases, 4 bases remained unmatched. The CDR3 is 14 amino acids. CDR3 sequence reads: CASSPWDRQETQYF. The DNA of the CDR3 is TGTGCCAGCAGCCCCTGGGACAGACAAGAGACCCAGTACTTC.

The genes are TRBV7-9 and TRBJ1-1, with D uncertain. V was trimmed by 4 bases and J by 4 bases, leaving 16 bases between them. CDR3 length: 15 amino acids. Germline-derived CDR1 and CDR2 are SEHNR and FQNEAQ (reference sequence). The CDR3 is CASSYDPGRATEAFF. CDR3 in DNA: TGTGCCAGCAGCTATGACCCGGGGAGGGCCACTGAAGCTTTCTTT.

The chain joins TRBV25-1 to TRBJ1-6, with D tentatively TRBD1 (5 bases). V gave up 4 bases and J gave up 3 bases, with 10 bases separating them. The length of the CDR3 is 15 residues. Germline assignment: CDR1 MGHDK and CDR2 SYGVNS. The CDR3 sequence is CASSASGRYNSPLHF. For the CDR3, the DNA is TGTGCCAGCAGTGCCTCAGGGCGCTATAATTCACCCCTCCACTTT.

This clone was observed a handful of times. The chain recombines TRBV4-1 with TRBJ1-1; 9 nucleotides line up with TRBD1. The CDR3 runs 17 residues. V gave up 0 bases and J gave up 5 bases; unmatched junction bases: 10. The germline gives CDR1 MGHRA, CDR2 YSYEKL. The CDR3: CASSQDRAGQGRTEAFF. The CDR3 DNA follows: TGCGCCAGCAGCCAAGATCGGGCGGGACAGGGACGGACTGAAGCTTTCTTT.

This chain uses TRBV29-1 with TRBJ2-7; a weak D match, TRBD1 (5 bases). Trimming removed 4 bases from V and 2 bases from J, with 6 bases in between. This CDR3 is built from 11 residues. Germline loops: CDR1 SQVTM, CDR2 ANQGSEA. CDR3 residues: CSVVRAYEQYF. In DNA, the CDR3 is TGCAGCGTTGTCAGGGCCTACGAGCAGTACTTC.

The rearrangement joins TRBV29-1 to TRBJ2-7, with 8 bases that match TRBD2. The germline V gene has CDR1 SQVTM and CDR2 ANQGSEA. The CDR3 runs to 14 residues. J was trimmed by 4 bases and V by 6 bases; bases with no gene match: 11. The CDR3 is CSVAAGLVKYEQYF. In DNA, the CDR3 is TGCAGCGTGGCAGCGGGACTAGTAAAGTACGAGCAGTACTTC.

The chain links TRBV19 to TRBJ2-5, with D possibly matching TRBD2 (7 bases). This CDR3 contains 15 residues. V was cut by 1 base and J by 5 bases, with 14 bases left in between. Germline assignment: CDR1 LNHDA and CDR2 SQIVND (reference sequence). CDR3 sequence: CASSIAHRDYETQYF. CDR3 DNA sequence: TGTGCCAGTAGTATAGCCCACAGGGACTACGAGACCCAGTACTTC.

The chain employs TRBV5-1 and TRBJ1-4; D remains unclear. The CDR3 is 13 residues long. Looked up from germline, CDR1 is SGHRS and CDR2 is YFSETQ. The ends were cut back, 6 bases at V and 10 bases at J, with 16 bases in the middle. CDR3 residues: CASTHREGGKLFF. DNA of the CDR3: TGCGCCAGCACGCACCGGGAGGGAGGAAAACTGTTTTTT.

This chain's CDR3 is CASSQEGWGAYTEAFF. The CDR3 DNA follows: TGTGCCAGCAGCCAAGAAGGATGGGGCGCTTACACTGAAGCTTTCTTT. The gene calls are TRBV3-1 (or the pseudogene TRBV3-2) and TRBJ1-1; D is perhaps TRBD1 (5 bases). Germline values: CDR1 LGHDT, CDR2 YNNKEL (reference sequence). There are 16 residues in the CDR3. With 0 bases removed from V and 3 bases from J, the gap between germline ends came to 14 bases.

The DNA of the CDR3 is TGTGCCAGCAGTCCGATCGACAGGAACAATCAGCCCCAGCATTTT. Protein product: CASSPIDRNNQPQHF. V is TRBV6-2 or TRBV6-3 and J is TRBJ1-5; tentative D call: TRBD1 (6 bases). The CDR3 covers 15 residues. CDR1 and CDR2 (germline): MNHEY, SVGEGT. V gave up 5 bases and J gave up 3 bases, with 14 bases separating them.

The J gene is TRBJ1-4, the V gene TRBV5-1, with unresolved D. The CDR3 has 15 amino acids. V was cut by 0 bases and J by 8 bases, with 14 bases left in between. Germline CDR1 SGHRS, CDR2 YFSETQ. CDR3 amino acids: CASSLVGFGVEKLFF. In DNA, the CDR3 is TGCGCCAGCAGCTTGGTCGGATTCGGGGTAGAAAAACTGTTTTTT.

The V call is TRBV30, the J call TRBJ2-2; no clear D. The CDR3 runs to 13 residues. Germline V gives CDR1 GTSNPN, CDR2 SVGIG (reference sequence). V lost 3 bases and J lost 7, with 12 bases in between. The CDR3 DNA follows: TGTGCCTGGAGCCTTTTAGAGGTCGGGGAGCTGTTTTTT. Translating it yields CAWSLLEVGELFF. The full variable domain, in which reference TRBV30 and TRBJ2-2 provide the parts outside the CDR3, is SQTIHQWPATLVQPVGSPLSLECTVEGTSNPNLYWYRQAAGRGLQLLFYSVGIGQISSEVPQNLSASRPQDRQFILSSKKLLLSDSGFYLCAWSLLEVGELFFGEGSRLTVL.

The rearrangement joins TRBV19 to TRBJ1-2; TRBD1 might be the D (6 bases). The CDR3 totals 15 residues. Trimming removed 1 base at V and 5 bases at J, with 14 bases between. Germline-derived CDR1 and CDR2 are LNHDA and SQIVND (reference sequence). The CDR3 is CASSIGGGAKYGYTF. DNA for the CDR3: TGTGCCAGTAGTATAGGTGGGGGGGCGAAGTATGGCTACACCTTC.

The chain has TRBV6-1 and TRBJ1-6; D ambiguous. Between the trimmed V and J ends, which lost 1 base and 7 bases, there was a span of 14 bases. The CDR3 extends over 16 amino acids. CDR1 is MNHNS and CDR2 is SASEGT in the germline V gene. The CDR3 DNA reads TGTGCCAGCAGTGAAGTACCCGGACTGAGAAATTCACCCCTCCACTTT. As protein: CASSEVPGLRNSPLHF.

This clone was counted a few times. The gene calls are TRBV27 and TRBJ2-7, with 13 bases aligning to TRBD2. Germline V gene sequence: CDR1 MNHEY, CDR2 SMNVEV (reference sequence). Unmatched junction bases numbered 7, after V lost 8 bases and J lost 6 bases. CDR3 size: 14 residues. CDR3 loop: CASGTSGRASEQYF. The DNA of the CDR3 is TGTGCCAGCGGAACTAGCGGGAGGGCCAGCGAGCAGTACTTC.

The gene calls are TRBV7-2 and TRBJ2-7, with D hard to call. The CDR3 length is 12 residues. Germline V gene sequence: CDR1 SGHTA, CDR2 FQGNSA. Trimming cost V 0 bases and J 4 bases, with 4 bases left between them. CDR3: CASSLAQYEQYF. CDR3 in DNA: TGTGCCAGCAGCTTAGCGCAGTACGAGCAGTACTTC.

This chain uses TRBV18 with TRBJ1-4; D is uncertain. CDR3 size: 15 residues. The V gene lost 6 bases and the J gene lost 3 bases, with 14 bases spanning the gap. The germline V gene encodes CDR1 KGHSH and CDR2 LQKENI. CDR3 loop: CASSLPAGSNEKLFF. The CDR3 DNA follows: TGTGCCAGCTCCCTACCGGCGGGGTCTAATGAAAAACTGTTTTTT.